The entry below gives a single T cell receptor beta chain sequence along with its context. Germline-derived CDR1 and CDR2 are LGHNA and YSLEER. This CDR3 region has 16 residues. V trimming: 0 bases; J trimming: 8 bases; junction bases outside the gene matches: 6. This sample was included in a study of shared clonotypes between healthy human individuals. The protocol was immunoSEQ multiplex PCR, while the TCRdb copy is restricted to in-frame clones and leaves out a portion. Of 2 million to 2.5 million clones listed, approximately 95% are singletons. Input material: naive CD4+ T cells from PBMCs. Indicated subset: CD45RA+ positively selected. The chain links TRBV4-3 to TRBJ2-4; 11 bases line up with TRBD2. This receptor was taken from a man aged 18 to 35 in good health. Some clones in this sample may be carry-over from other donors' samples. CDR3 sequence (DNA): TGCGCCAGCAGCCAAGATCTAGCGGGAGGAGGGGACATTCAGTACTTC. Translating it yields CASSQDLAGGGDIQYF.